Below, 23 T cell receptor beta chains from the same sample are listed, as sequenced in a study of cytomegalovirus exposure and HLA in healthy donors. Both 60 Vbeta primers and 13 Jbeta primers went into the PCR. Libraries were prepared by immunoSEQ multiplex PCR; TCRdb keeps only in-frame clonotypes and omits some of them. Recorded for this sample: fewer than 60,000 clones. The sample taken for sequencing was PBMCs. These receptors were obtained from a woman aged 25 to 39 in good health and CMV-seropositive.

A note on this clone: A junction end diverges from the germline sequence, so it may reflect a read error. The rearrangement uses TRBV7-9 and TRBJ2-1; D is perhaps TRBD1 (5 bases). This CDR3 contains 15 residues. The germline V gene encodes CDR1 SEHNR and CDR2 FQNEAQ (reference sequence). CDR3 DNA: TGTGCCAGCAGCTTGGACACCTACTCCGACAATGAGCAGTTCTTC. Protein: CASSLDTYSDNEQFF.

The chain joins TRBV5-1 to TRBJ2-7; 7 bases line up with TRBD2. The V segment lost 1 base and the J segment 2 bases; nucleotides outside the gene matches: 3. The CDR3 has 14 residues. Germline values: CDR1 SGHRS, CDR2 YFSETQ. The CDR3 here is CASSLSGTTYEQYF. As DNA, the CDR3 is TGCGCCAGCAGCTTGTCGGGGACTACCTACGAGCAGTACTTC. Filled out from reference TRBV5-1 and TRBJ2-7, the complete variable domain reads KAGVTQTPRYLIKTRGQQVTLSCSPISGHRSVSWYQQTPGQGLQFLFEYFSETQRNKGNFPGRFSGRQFSNSRSEMNVSTLELGDSALYLCASSLSGTTYEQYFGPGTRLTVT.

The chain employs TRBV18 and TRBJ2-5; the match to TRBD1 covers 7 bases. Germline trimming cut 4 bases from V and 2 bases from J; bases unmatched to any gene: 7. CDR1 and CDR2 from the germline V gene are KGHSH and LQKENI. This CDR3 spans 15 amino acids. CDR3: CASSHSRQGQETQYF. For the CDR3, the DNA is TGTGCCAGCTCACACTCAAGACAGGGACAAGAGACCCAGTACTTC.

V usage is TRBV5-1 and J usage is TRBJ2-2; D call uncertain. The CDR3 spans 14 residues. V gave up 0 bases and J gave up 1 base, with 4 bases separating them. In germline, CDR1 is SGHRS, CDR2 YFSETQ. The CDR3: CASSLVQNTGELFF. The CDR3 DNA reads TGCGCCAGCAGCTTGGTACAGAACACCGGGGAGCTGTTTTTT.

The chain employs TRBV5-1 and TRBJ2-3, with 13 bases lining up with TRBD2. In germline, CDR1 is SGHRS, CDR2 YFSETQ. V lost 3 bases, J lost 6 bases, and 7 bases stayed unmatched. CDR3 length: 16 amino acids. CDR3 DNA sequence: TGCGCCAGCAGCTGGGGACTAGCGGGAAGGGGGGATACGCAGTATTTT. It encodes CASSWGLAGRGDTQYF.

The chain recombines TRBV7-3 with TRBJ1-2; 8 bases are shared with TRBD1. V lost 5 bases, J lost 7 bases, and 9 bases stayed unmatched. CDR3 size: 14 residues. In germline, CDR1 is SGHTA, CDR2 FQGTGA. CDR3 coding DNA: TGTGCCAGCAGCCCACAGGCTCAGGGGGCTGGCTACACCTTC. This gives the protein CASSPQAQGAGYTF.

This sequence joins TRBV10-3 and TRBJ1-5, with 9 bases fitting TRBD1. The CDR3 loop spans 15 amino acids. Germline-derived CDR1 and CDR2 are ENHRY and SYGVKD. The V gene end was trimmed by 10 bases and the J gene end by 0 bases; junction bases not matched to a gene: 7. CDR3 nucleotides: TGTGCCACCCGACAGGGGGGAGATAGCAATCAGCCCCAGCATTTT. Its protein product is CATRQGGDSNQPQHF.

V is TRBV6-5 and J is TRBJ1-1; D is uncertain. The CDR3 is made up of 14 amino acids. The germline gives CDR1 MNHEY, CDR2 SVGAGI. V lost 6 bases, J lost 1 base, and 12 bases lay in between. CDR3 amino acids: CASSIIAGNTEAFF. The CDR3 DNA follows: TGTGCCAGCAGCATCATAGCTGGGAACACTGAAGCTTTCTTT.

CDR3 amino acids: CASSLPGEQYF. The CDR3 coding sequence is TGTGCCAGCAGTTTACCGGGGGAGCAGTACTTC. J is TRBJ2-7 and V is TRBV28, with D perhaps matching TRBD2 (5 bases). V was shortened by 2 bases and J by 7 bases, with 6 bases between the two germline ends. Germline assignment: CDR1 MDHEN and CDR2 SYDVKM. CDR3 length: 11 amino acids. Full variable domain (remainder filled in from reference TRBV28 and TRBJ2-7): DVKVTQSSRYLVKRTGEKVFLECVQDMDHENMFWYRQDPGLGLRLIYFSYDVKMKEKGDIPEGYSVSREKKERFSLILESASTNQTSMYLCASSLPGEQYFGPGTRLTVT.

The V gene is TRBV29-1, the J gene TRBJ2-1, with 8 bases that match TRBD1. The germline CDR1 and CDR2 sequences are SQVTM and ANQGSEA. This CDR3 contains 15 residues. Trimming at V came to 6 bases and at J to 5 bases, leaving 12 bases not matched to a gene. The CDR3 spells CSVGQGRAQNNEQFF. The CDR3 DNA follows: TGCAGCGTCGGACAGGGAAGGGCCCAAAACAATGAGCAGTTCTTC.

J is TRBJ1-1 and V is TRBV6-1, with 9 bases matching TRBD1. V lost 5 bases to trimming and J lost 4 bases; unmatched junction nucleotides: 5. This CDR3 contains 14 residues. Germline V gene sequence: CDR1 MNHNS, CDR2 SASEGT. The CDR3 region has the DNA TGTGCCAGCAGTTGGACAGGGGTTGGCACTGAAGCTTTCTTT. Translation: CASSWTGVGTEAFF.

The rearrangement links TRBV18 to TRBJ2-1, with 9 positions matching TRBD2. CDR3 length: 15 amino acids. Germline V CDR1 and CDR2: KGHSH, LQKENI. After removal of 3 bases from V and 5 bases from J, the junction contained 5 bases not matched to a gene. The CDR3 coding sequence is TGTGCCAGCTCACCCCGCCTAGCGGGAAACAATGAGCAGTTCTTC. This codes for CASSPRLAGNNEQFF.

The V and J genes are TRBV18 and TRBJ2-2, with 7 bases that match TRBD1. This CDR3 contains 15 residues. The germline gives CDR1 KGHSH, CDR2 LQKENI. The junction had 5 bases not matched to a gene; V was cut back by 4 bases and J by 3 bases. Here the CDR3 reads CASSLDRMDTGELFF. The CDR3 bases are TGTGCCAGCTCACTGGACAGGATGGACACCGGGGAGCTGTTTTTT.

This chain joins TRBV6-5 and TRBJ2-7, with D possibly matching TRBD1 (6 bases). Trimming stripped 10 bases from V and 2 bases from J, with 12 bases between. This CDR3 region has 12 residues. From germline, CDR1 is MNHEY and CDR2 SVGAGI. DNA of the CDR3: TGTGCCACCGGACAGTTAACCTACGAGCAGTACTTC. Translation: CATGQLTYEQYF.

V and J are TRBV5-1 and TRBJ1-2; 7 nucleotides line up with TRBD1. Germline CDR1 is SGHRS and CDR2 is YFSETQ. The CDR3 has 13 residues. Losses at the gene ends were 4 bases for V and 4 bases for J; bases not matched to a gene: 4. The CDR3 region is CASSPTGPYGYTF. As DNA, the CDR3 is TGCGCCAGCAGCCCGACAGGGCCCTATGGCTACACCTTC.

The chain carries TRBV19 and TRBJ2-1; 9 nucleotides agree with TRBD2. This CDR3 region has 18 residues. V shed 3 bases, J shed 5 bases, and the junction held 14 bases outside the gene matches. Germline values: CDR1 LNHDA, CDR2 SQIVND (reference sequence). For the CDR3, the DNA is TGTGCCAGTAGTATTAGGCTAGCGGGGTCTAGGGTGAACAATGAGCAGTTCTTC. Its translation: CASSIRLAGSRVNNEQFF.

The chain links TRBV30 to TRBJ2-1; 7 bases map to TRBD2. CDR1 and CDR2 from the germline V gene are GTSNPN and SVGIG (reference sequence). V dropped 4 bases and J dropped 9; count of bases not matched to a gene: 6. The CDR3 has 12 amino acids. The CDR3, as DNA: TGTGCCTGGATTGCGGGGGTTAGTGAGCAGTTCTTC. Protein product: CAWIAGVSEQFF.

This chain links TRBV28 with TRBJ2-5; 11 positions match TRBD2. The CDR3 extends over 15 amino acids. Germline V gives CDR1 MDHEN, CDR2 SYDVKM. Trimming removed 8 bases from V and 5 bases from J; junction bases left unmatched: 10. This CDR3 is CASRVTSGGGETQYF. The CDR3 DNA sequence: TGTGCCAGCCGAGTTACTAGCGGGGGAGGCGAGACCCAGTACTTC.

The gene calls are TRBV11-3 and TRBJ2-5, with 8 nucleotides matching TRBD2. CDR1 is SGHNT and CDR2 is YENEEA in the germline V gene. V trimming: 5 bases; J trimming: 4 bases; junction bases outside the gene matches: 12. CDR3 length equals 16 residues. This CDR3 reads CASSPSVAGGGETQYF. CDR3 sequence (DNA): TGTGCCAGCAGCCCCTCGGTTGCGGGGGGTGGAGAGACCCAGTACTTC.

The chain has TRBV2 and TRBJ2-7; D is possibly TRBD1 (6 bases). Germline assignment: CDR1 SNHLY and CDR2 FYNNEI. V was trimmed by 4 bases and J by 2 bases, leaving 12 bases between them. The CDR3 is made up of 14 amino acids. In nucleotides, the CDR3 is TGTGCCAGCAGTGGACAGGCAGAACCCTACGAGCAGTACTTC. It is translated as CASSGQAEPYEQYF.

The genes are TRBV19 and TRBJ1-1; the D gene is possibly TRBD1 (6 bases). The CDR3 length is 14 residues. V lost 6 bases, J lost 4 bases, and 15 bases lay in between. Germline CDR1 reads LNHDA; CDR2 reads SQIVND (reference sequence). CDR3 sequence reads: CASREDSLPTEAFF. The CDR3 DNA reads TGTGCCAGTAGGGAGGACAGTTTACCCACTGAAGCTTTCTTT.

The rearrangement joins TRBV14 to TRBJ1-2; D gene uncertain. The CDR3 is 12 residues long. Deletions cut 4 bases from V and 4 bases from J, with 7 bases between. The germline gives CDR1 SGHDN, CDR2 FVKESK. The CDR3: CASSLSPYGYTF. CDR3 in DNA: TGTGCCAGCAGCCTATCCCCCTATGGCTACACCTTC.

The chain carries TRBV7-9 and TRBJ2-1; possible D gene TRBD1, 5 bases. The CDR3 has 13 residues. Germline values: CDR1 SEHNR, CDR2 FQNEAQ (reference sequence). V lost 1 base and J lost 7, with 8 bases in between. The CDR3 sequence is CASSLGTPNEQFF. The CDR3 DNA is TGTGCCAGCAGCTTAGGGACACCTAATGAGCAGTTCTTC.